The source of this TCR beta chain is a study of T cell responses to AZD1222 COVID-19 vaccine. Overall study: Second-dose intervals near 4 or 12 weeks were combined. Findings and limits, study-wide: Donors were largely white British and mainly female; clonal diversity was possibly underestimated. Repertoires were obtained only post-peak T cell response. CD4 TCRs linked to vaccination spanned spike, dominating at 160-218 and 743-854.

The method was immunoSEQ multiplex PCR; TCRdb's version includes in-frame clones alone and lacks a portion of them. The sample has about 160,000 clones, about 93% seen once; the top ten hold roughly 1.3%. Points on this clone: The antigen remains unidentified.

The sequence came from an adult in good health. This sample comprised peripheral blood, obtained on day 0 of AZD1222 vaccination.

The CDR3 sequence is CASSVEGHSNQPQHF. In DNA form, the CDR3 reads TGTGCCAGCAGCGTAGAGGGTCATAGCAATCAGCCCCAGCATTTT. This rearrangement joins TRBV9 to TRBJ1-5; the D is unclear. CDR3 length: 15 residues. Germline V gene lookup returns CDR1 SGDLS and CDR2 YYNGEE. Deletions cut 0 bases from V and 0 bases from J, with 7 bases between.